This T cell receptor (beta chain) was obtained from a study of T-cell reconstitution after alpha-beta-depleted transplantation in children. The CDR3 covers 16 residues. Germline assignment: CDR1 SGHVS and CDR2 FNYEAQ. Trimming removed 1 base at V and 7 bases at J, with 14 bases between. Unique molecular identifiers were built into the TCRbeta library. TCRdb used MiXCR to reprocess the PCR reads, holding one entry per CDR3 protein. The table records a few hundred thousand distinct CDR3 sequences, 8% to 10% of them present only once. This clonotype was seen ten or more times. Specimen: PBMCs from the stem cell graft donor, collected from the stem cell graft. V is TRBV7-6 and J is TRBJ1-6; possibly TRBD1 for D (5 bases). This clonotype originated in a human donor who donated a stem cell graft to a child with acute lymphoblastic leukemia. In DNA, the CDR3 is TGTGCCAGCAGCTTAGAAGGGGTGGTCGGAAATTCACCCCTCCACTTT. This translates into CASSLEGVVGNSPLHF.